Each of the 18 T cell receptor beta chains below was sequenced from the same sample in a study of blood T cell repertoires in COVID-19. Produced via immunoSEQ multiplex PCR; TCRdb's table is partial and in-frame only. Here the sample spans 280,000 or so clones, around nine tenths being singletons. The sample taken for sequencing was peripheral blood. The receptor set was obtained from a woman aged 60 to 75 with acute or convalescent COVID-19.

The chain has TRBV7-2 and TRBJ1-1; 7 bases fit TRBD1. The CDR3 length is 15 residues. After removal of 5 bases from V and 3 bases from J, the junction contained 9 bases not matched to a gene. Germline-derived CDR1 and CDR2 are SGHTA and FQGNSA. The CDR3 is CASSQTGVRDTEAFF. The CDR3 coding sequence is TGTGCCAGCAGCCAAACAGGGGTAAGGGACACTGAAGCTTTCTTT.

The chain joins TRBV7-9 to TRBJ2-5, with 9 bases that match TRBD1. This CDR3 comprises 17 residues. Germline V gene data show CDR1 as SEHNR and CDR2 as FQNEAQ (reference sequence). Unmatched junction bases numbered 12, after V lost 3 bases and J lost 4 bases. This CDR3 is CASSLGLGTGKRETQYF. CDR3 in DNA: TGTGCCAGCAGCTTGGGTCTGGGGACAGGGAAAAGAGAGACCCAGTACTTC.

The chain uses TRBV7-2 and TRBJ1-5, with 9 bases matching TRBD1. Germline-derived CDR1 and CDR2 are SGHTA and FQGNSA. With 1 base clipped from V and 7 bases from J, the junction kept 2 bases outside the gene matches. CDR3 length: 14 residues. The CDR3 nucleotides are TGTGCCAGCAGCTTAGGGGACAGGGACCAGCCCCAGCATTTT. Translating gives CASSLGDRDQPQHF. Variable domain in full (rest from reference TRBV7-2 and TRBJ1-5): GAGVSQSPSNKVTEKGKDVELRCDPISGHTALYWYRQSLGQGLEFLIYFQGNSAPDKSGLPSDRFSAERTGGSVSTLTIQRTQQEDSAVYLCASSLGDRDQPQHFGDGTRLSIL.

The chain combines TRBV19 with TRBJ2-3; 9 nucleotides match TRBD2. CDR3 size: 17 residues. The V gene end was trimmed by 5 bases and the J gene end by 6 bases; junction bases not matched to a gene: 15. CDR1 is LNHDA and CDR2 is SQIVND in the germline V gene (reference sequence). The CDR3 DNA sequence: TGTGCCAGTAGTTATACAAGTAGCGGGAGCCTCCCTGATACGCAGTATTTT. It encodes CASSYTSSGSLPDTQYF.

The chain links TRBV5-1 to TRBJ1-1, with 7 bases matching TRBD1. The length of the CDR3 is 15 residues. The V and J ends lost 0 bases and 4 bases, in that order; junction bases with no gene match: 6. Per germline, CDR1 SGHRS and CDR2 YFSETQ. CDR3: CASSLGQGGSTEAFF. Here the CDR3 DNA reads TGCGCCAGCAGCTTGGGACAGGGAGGCAGCACTGAAGCTTTCTTT.

The J gene is TRBJ1-2, the V gene TRBV28; D ambiguous. Per the germline V gene, CDR1 is MDHEN and CDR2 is SYDVKM. The V and J ends lost 2 bases and 4 bases respectively, with 8 bases between them. The CDR3 has 13 amino acids. The CDR3 DNA reads as TGTGCCAGCAGTTTAGCGGGGATCTATGGCTACACCTTC. It specifies CASSLAGIYGYTF.

The table lists this clone with a few counts. This chain uses TRBV5-1 with TRBJ1-1; D gene ambiguous. Trimming took 4 bases from V and 7 from J, leaving 11 bases between them. Germline CDR1 SGHRS, CDR2 YFSETQ. This CDR3 is 12 amino acids long. CDR3 residues: CASSHYGDEAFF. The CDR3 bases are TGCGCCAGCAGCCACTACGGGGATGAAGCTTTCTTT.

V usage is TRBV19 and J usage is TRBJ2-2, with a weak D call TRBD1 (5 bases). The CDR3 length is 14 residues. V lost 9 bases and J 0 bases, leaving 11 bases between the germline ends. Germline CDR1 and CDR2: LNHDA and SQIVND (reference sequence). DNA of the CDR3: TGTGCCAGCGACAGCCACTCGAACACCGGGGAGCTGTTTTTT. It specifies CASDSHSNTGELFF.

J is TRBJ2-3 and V is TRBV6-5; 8 positions match TRBD2. Germline V CDR1 and CDR2: MNHEY, SVGAGI. Unmatched junction bases numbered 6, after V lost 0 bases and J lost 7 bases. This CDR3 has 15 residues. For the CDR3, the DNA is TGTGCCAGCAGTTACTCCGGGACTAGGGTCCATACGCAGTATTTT. Residues: CASSYSGTRVHTQYF.

The genes are TRBV21-1 and TRBJ2-1; the table's D call, TRBD2, was not checked against the DNA. TRBV21-1 represents a pseudogene. This CDR3 spans 20 amino acids. The CDR3 region has the DNA TGTGCCAGCAGCAAACCCGGGGATAATAGCGGGGGGACGAAAAATTCTGAGCAGTTCTTC. Protein: CASSKPGDNSGGTKNSEQFF.

The chain joins TRBV19 to TRBJ1-2, with TRBD1 matching 8 bases. In germline, CDR1 is LNHDA, CDR2 SQIVND (reference sequence). V trimming: 8 bases; J trimming: 8 bases; junction bases outside the gene matches: 16. This CDR3 has 15 residues. The CDR3 protein is CASAGTGVLSLGYTF. The CDR3 nucleotides read TGTGCCAGTGCCGGGACAGGAGTGCTTTCATTAGGCTACACCTTC.

This rearrangement joins TRBV2 to TRBJ2-7, with D tentatively TRBD1 (5 bases). This CDR3 contains 14 residues. V lost 6 bases, J lost 0 bases, and 12 bases lay in between. Germline V lookup: CDR1 SNHLY, CDR2 FYNNEI. CDR3 nucleotides: TGTGCCAGCAGGGCAGGGCAAAACTCCTACGAGCAGTACTTC. Protein sequence: CASRAGQNSYEQYF.

A remark on this clone: A read error may produce the germline difference seen at one junction end. This chain joins TRBV5-4 and TRBJ2-1, with D possibly TRBD2 on 6 matching bases. This CDR3 has 15 residues. Germline CDR1 SGHNT, CDR2 YYREEE (reference sequence). CDR3 sequence reads: CASTLGGIDYNEQFF. The CDR3 DNA follows: TGTGCCAGCACCTTGGGCGGGATTGACTACAATGAGCAGTTCTTC.

The rearrangement uses TRBV4-1 and TRBJ1-4, with 9 bases aligning to TRBD1. The CDR3 extends over 16 amino acids. Germline V gene lookup returns CDR1 MGHRA and CDR2 YSYEKL. Unmatched junction bases numbered 6, after V lost 0 bases and J lost 7 bases. CDR3 sequence (DNA): TGCGCCAGCAGCCAAGATCGAACGGGACAGGGTGAAAAACTGTTTTTT. Translating it yields CASSQDRTGQGEKLFF.

The chain is built from TRBV9 and TRBJ2-1, with TRBD1 identical over 7 bases. In germline, CDR1 is SGDLS, CDR2 YYNGEE. With V trimmed by 4 bases and J by 1 base, 8 bases remained unmatched. CDR3 length: 16 residues. The CDR3 sequence: CASSYDRVGSYNEQFF. The DNA for the CDR3 is TGTGCCAGCAGCTATGACAGGGTGGGATCCTACAATGAGCAGTTCTTC.

The chain couples TRBV5-1 to TRBJ2-7; TRBD1 is a possible D gene (6 bases). This CDR3 region has 14 residues. With 3 bases removed from V and 3 bases from J, the gap between germline ends came to 13 bases. Per germline, CDR1 SGHRS and CDR2 YFSETQ. The CDR3 spells CASSSSGQNYEQYF. The CDR3 DNA is TGCGCCAGCAGCTCGTCCGGACAGAACTACGAGCAGTACTTC.

This clone has only one observation. J is TRBJ2-7 and V is TRBV29-1, with D possibly TRBD1 on 5 matching bases. Germline V gives CDR1 SQVTM, CDR2 ANQGSEA. This CDR3 comprises 12 residues. V gave up 7 bases and J gave up 4 bases, with 14 bases separating them. CDR3 DNA sequence: TGCAGCGGCCGTGCAGGGCCGTACGAGCAGTACTTC. It translates to CSGRAGPYEQYF.

The chain links TRBV18 to TRBJ2-7, with TRBD1 identical over 7 bases. This CDR3 comprises 15 residues. Germline lookup yields CDR1 KGHSH and CDR2 LQKENI. V gave up 1 base and J gave up 0 bases; unmatched junction bases: 3. The CDR3 loop is CASSPRGQSSYEQYF. In nucleotides, the CDR3 is TGTGCCAGCTCACCACGGGGACAGAGCTCCTACGAGCAGTACTTC.